This is a list of T cell receptor beta chains from one sample in a study of blood T cell repertoires in COVID-19. Clones were read by immunoSEQ multiplex PCR, and TCRdb kept only the in-frame ones, dropping some. Of roughly 440,000 clones in the sample, approximately 89% are singletons; the top ten hold around 13%. Material: peripheral blood. The receptor set was obtained from a woman aged 45-65 years with COVID-19, enrolled during active disease. The CDR3 runs from the conserved cysteine through the conserved F or W. The D gene is left open where the match is weak.

D gene: .; V gene: TRBV7-9; CDR3 protein: CASAPPTGGGEQYF
D gene: .; V gene: TRBV4-1; CDR3 protein: CASSPSGQGGYSNQPQHF
D gene: .; V gene: TRBV27; CDR3 protein: CASSLRSLTDTQYF
D gene: .; V gene: TRBV18; CDR3 protein: CASSPGAAMNTEAFF
D gene: .; V gene: TRBV6-4; CDR3 protein: CASSGPPRGTGELFF
D gene: TRBD1; V gene: TRBV11-2; CDR3 protein: CASSFGTGDEQYF
D gene: .; V gene: TRBV29-1; CDR3 protein: CSVAEGLGEQYF
D gene: .; V gene: TRBV24-1; CDR3 protein: CATSDPTAYNEQFF
D gene: .; V gene: TRBV5-1; CDR3 protein: CASSLVGGRENTEAFF
D gene: TRBD1; V gene: TRBV10-3; CDR3 protein: CAISGTGAGPYEQYF
D gene: .; V gene: TRBV4-2; CDR3 protein: CASSQDRRDANQPQHF
D gene: .; V gene: TRBV28; CDR3 protein: CASSSQGGWDGNSPLHF
D gene: .; V gene: TRBV30; CDR3 protein: CAWSQGLGTDTQYF
D gene: TRBD2; V gene: TRBV6-6; CDR3 protein: CASSYPGREVAGELFF
D gene: TRBD1; V gene: TRBV11-2; CDR3 protein: CASSFLRTGGEKLFF
D gene: .; V gene: TRBV6-6; CDR3 protein: CASSYWPGYGYTF
D gene: .; V gene: TRBV4-1; CDR3 protein: CASSQDTTEFYGYTF
D gene: TRBD1; V gene: TRBV30; CDR3 protein: CAWIRDRGETQYF
D gene: TRBD1; V gene: TRBV7-6; CDR3 protein: CASSRTGGAAGELFF
D gene: TRBD2; V gene: TRBV30; CDR3 protein: CAWGTSFHEQFF
D gene: TRBD1; V gene: TRBV20-1; CDR3 protein: CSASSRQGVVDGYTF
D gene: .; V gene: TRBV24-1; CDR3 protein: CATSDLSGSPTDTQYF
D gene: TRBD1; V gene: TRBV19; CDR3 protein: CASSPFGQGDTEAFF
D gene: TRBD1; V gene: TRBV30; CDR3 protein: CASTGTAYEQYF
D gene: .; V gene: TRBV5-4; CDR3 protein: CASSLGQVNYGYTF
D gene: .; V gene: TRBV11-2; CDR3 protein: CASSLGGPGDEKLFF
D gene: .; V gene: TRBV11-3; CDR3 protein: CASSLGQAHNQPQHF
D gene: TRBD1; V gene: TRBV7-2; CDR3 protein: CASSYYKGADEQFF
D gene: TRBD1; V gene: TRBV19; CDR3 protein: CASSFRGQRNEKLFF
D gene: TRBD1; V gene: TRBV5-1; CDR3 protein: CASSLWTGIAYGYTF
D gene: .; V gene: TRBV7-9; CDR3 protein: CASSLMNGQGYTF